The rows below give T cell receptor beta chains drawn from one sample of a study of T cells in Graves' hyperthyroidism and ophthalmopathy. From the multiplex PCR reads, TCRdb called clonotypes with MiXCR, one entry per CDR3 protein. The sample holds roughly 720,000 distinct CDR3 sequences, about 18% seen once. The sequenced material came from blood. The receptors originated from a man aged 45-60 years with Graves' hyperthyroidism. Both conserved end residues are part of each CDR3. Fields, in order: V gene, clone size, J gene, D gene, CDR3 DNA, CDR3 protein. The D gene is left open where the match is weak. Only some rows state a clone size, as once, few, many or a class for expanded clones.

TRBV5-4,NA,TRBJ1-4,NA,TGTGCCAGCAGCAACCCAGGGGTGGATGAAAAACTGTTTTTT,CASSNPGVDEKLFF
TRBV29-1,NA,TRBJ2-7,TRBD2,TGCAGCGTTGTTTCGGGACTATCCTACGAGCAGTACTTC,CSVVSGLSYEQYF
TRBV6-6,many,TRBJ2-7,NA,TGTGCCAGCAGTTACTCTGCGGGACCCCTCGAGCAGTACTTC,CASSYSAGPLEQYF
TRBV6-1,few,TRBJ2-3,NA,TGTGCCAGCAGTCAACCGTTCGCGGGAAACACAGATACGCAGTATTTT,CASSQPFAGNTDTQYF
TRBV27,NA,TRBJ2-7,NA,TGTGCCAGCAGTCTCGGTGTGGGGATCTACGAGCAGTACTTC,CASSLGVGIYEQYF
TRBV6-9,NA,TRBJ2-3,NA,TGTGCCAGCAGTTATGGGGTCGGGGGTGCTAGCACAGATACGCAGTATTTT,CASSYGVGGASTDTQYF
TRBV7-2,NA,TRBJ2-2,NA,TGTGCCAGCAGCTTTTACTCCCTCACCGGGGAGCTGTTTTTT,CASSFYSLTGELFF
TRBV20-1,NA,TRBJ2-1,NA,TGCAGTGTGGACTGGTCCTACCGACCCTACAATGAGCAGTTCTTC,CSVDWSYRPYNEQFF
TRBV27,few,TRBJ2-7,TRBD1,TGTGCCAGCAGTTTTTCAGTTGATAGGGGGCGGCAGTACTTC,CASSFSVDRGRQYF
TRBV6-2/TRBV6-3,many,TRBJ2-7,NA,TGTGCCAGCAGTTACTCGACAGCGGAGCAGTACTTC,CASSYSTAEQYF
TRBV12-3/TRBV12-4,many,TRBJ2-1,NA,TGTGCCAGCAGCCTTAACAATGAGCAGTTCTTC,CASSLNNEQFF